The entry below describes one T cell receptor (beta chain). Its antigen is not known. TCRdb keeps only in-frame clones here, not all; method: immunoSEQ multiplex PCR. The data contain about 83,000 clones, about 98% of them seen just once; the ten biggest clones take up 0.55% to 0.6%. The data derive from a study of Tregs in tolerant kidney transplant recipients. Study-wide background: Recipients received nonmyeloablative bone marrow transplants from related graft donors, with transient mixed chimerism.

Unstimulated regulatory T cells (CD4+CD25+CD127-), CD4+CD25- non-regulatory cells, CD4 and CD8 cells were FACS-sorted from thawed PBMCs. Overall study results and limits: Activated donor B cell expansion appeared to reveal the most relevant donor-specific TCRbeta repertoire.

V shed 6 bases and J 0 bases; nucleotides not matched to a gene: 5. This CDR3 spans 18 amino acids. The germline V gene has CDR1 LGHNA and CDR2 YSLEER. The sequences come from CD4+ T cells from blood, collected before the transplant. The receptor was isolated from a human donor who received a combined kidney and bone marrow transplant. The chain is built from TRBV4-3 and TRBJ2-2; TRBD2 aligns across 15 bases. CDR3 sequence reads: CASRRGLAGGSNTGELFF. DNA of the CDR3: TGCGCCAGCAGACGGGGACTAGCGGGGGGATCGAACACCGGGGAGCTGTTTTTT.